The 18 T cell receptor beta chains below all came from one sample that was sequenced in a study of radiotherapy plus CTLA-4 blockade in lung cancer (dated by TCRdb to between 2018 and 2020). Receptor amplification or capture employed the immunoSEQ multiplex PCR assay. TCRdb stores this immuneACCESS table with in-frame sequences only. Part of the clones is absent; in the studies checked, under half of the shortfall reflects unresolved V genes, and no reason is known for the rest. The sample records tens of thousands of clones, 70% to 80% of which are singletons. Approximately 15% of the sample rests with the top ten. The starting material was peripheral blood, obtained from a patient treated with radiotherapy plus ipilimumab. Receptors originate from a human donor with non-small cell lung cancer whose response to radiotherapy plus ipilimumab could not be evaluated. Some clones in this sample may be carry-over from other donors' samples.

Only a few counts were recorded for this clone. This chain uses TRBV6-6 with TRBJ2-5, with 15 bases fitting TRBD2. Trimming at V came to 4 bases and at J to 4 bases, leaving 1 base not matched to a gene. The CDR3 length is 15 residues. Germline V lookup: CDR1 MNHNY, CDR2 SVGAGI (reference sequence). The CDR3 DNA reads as TGTGCCAGCAGTTGGGGACTAGCGGGGGGAGAGACCCAGTACTTC. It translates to CASSWGLAGGETQYF.

CDR3 in amino acids: CASSPYREGVSGANVLTF. The CDR3 bases are TGTGCCAGCAGCCCCTACAGGGAGGGAGTCTCTGGGGCCAACGTCCTGACTTTC. V is TRBV5-6 and J is TRBJ2-6; a possible D gene is TRBD2 (7 bases). This CDR3 region has 18 residues. CDR1 is SGHDT, CDR2 YYEEEE, per germline. Trimming took off 4 bases at V and 0 bases at J, with 17 bases between the two ends.

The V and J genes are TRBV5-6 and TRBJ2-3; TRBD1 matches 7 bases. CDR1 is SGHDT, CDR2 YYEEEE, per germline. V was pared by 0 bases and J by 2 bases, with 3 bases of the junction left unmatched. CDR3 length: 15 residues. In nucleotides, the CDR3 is TGTGCCAGCAGCTTGGGGACAGGAAACACAGATACGCAGTATTTT. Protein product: CASSLGTGNTDTQYF.

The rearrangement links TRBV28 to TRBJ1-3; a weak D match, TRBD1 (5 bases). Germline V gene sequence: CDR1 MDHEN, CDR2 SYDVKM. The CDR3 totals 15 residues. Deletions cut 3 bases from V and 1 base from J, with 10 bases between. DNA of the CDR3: TGTGCCAGCAGTTTGGGGCTCCTTTCTGGAAACACCATATATTTT. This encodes CASSLGLLSGNTIYF.

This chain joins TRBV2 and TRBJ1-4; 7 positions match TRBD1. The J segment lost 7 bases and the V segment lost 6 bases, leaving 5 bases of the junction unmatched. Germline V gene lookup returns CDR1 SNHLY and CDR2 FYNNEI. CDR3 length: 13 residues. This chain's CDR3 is CASSAGQTEKLFF. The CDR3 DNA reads TGTGCCAGCAGCGCGGGACAGACTGAAAAACTGTTTTTT.

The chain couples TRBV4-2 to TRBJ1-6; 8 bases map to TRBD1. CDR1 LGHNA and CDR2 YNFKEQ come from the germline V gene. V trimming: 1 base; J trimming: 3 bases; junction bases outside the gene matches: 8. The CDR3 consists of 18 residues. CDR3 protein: CASSQAPTGQVYNSPLHF. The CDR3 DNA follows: TGTGCCAGCAGCCAAGCCCCGACGGGACAGGTCTATAATTCACCCCTCCACTTT.

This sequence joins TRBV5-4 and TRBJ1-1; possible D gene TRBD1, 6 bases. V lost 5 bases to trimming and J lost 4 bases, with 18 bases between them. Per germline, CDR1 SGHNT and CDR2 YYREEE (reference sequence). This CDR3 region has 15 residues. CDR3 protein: CASSQPGGGGTEAFF. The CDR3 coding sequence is TGTGCCAGCAGTCAGCCCGGGGGCGGGGGCACTGAAGCTTTCTTT.

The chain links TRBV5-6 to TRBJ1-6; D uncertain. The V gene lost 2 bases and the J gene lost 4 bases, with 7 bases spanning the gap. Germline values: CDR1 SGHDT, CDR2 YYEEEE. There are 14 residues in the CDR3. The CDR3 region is CASSFRIYNSPLHF. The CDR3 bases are TGTGCCAGCAGCTTCAGGATTTATAATTCACCCCTCCACTTT.

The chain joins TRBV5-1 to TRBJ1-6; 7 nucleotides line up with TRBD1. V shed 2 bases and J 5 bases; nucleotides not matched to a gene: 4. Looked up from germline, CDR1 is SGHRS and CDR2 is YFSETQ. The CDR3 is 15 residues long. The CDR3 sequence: CASSFSGTDNSPLHF. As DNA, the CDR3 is TGCGCCAGCAGCTTTTCCGGGACAGATAATTCACCCCTCCACTTT. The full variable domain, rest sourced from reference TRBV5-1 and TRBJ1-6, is KAGVTQTPRYLIKTRGQQVTLSCSPISGHRSVSWYQQTPGQGLQFLFEYFSETQRNKGNFPGRFSGRQFSNSRSEMNVSTLELGDSALYLCASSFSGTDNSPLHFGNGTRLTVT.

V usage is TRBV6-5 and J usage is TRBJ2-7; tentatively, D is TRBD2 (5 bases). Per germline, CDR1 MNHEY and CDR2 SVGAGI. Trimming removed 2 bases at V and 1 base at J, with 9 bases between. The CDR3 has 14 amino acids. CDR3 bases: TGTGCCAGCAGTTACACGGACTCATCCTACGAGCAGTACTTC. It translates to CASSYTDSSYEQYF.

The CDR3 here is CASSLRTGTEAFF. CDR3 sequence (DNA): TGTGCCAGCAGCTTGCGGACAGGCACTGAAGCTTTCTTT. The chain combines TRBV5-6 with TRBJ1-1, with 7 bases fitting TRBD1. Per the germline V gene, CDR1 is SGHDT and CDR2 is YYEEEE. V was clipped by 1 base and J by 4 bases; unmatched bases: 1. The CDR3 contains 13 residues.

CDR3 loop: CASSTGLLYEQYF. In nucleotides, the CDR3 is TGTGCCAGCTCGACAGGTTTACTCTACGAGCAGTACTTC. The V and J genes are TRBV6-5 and TRBJ2-7; tentatively, D is TRBD1 (6 bases). The CDR3 covers 13 residues. CDR1 is MNHEY and CDR2 is SVGAGI in the germline V gene. The V and J ends lost 8 bases and 3 bases respectively, with 14 bases between them.

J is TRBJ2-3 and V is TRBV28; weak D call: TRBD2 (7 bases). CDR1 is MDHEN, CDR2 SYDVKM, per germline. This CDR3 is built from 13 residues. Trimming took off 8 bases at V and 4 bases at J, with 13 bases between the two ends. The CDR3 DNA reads TGTGCCAGCGGCCCCGGGGGGCCAGATACGCAGTATTTT. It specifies CASGPGGPDTQYF.

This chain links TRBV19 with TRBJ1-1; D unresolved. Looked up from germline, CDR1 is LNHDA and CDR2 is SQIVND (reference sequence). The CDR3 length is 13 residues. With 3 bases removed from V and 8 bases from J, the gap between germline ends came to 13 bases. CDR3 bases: TGTGCCAGTAGTATTAGTGGAGGGCTCGAAGCTTTCTTT. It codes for CASSISGGLEAFF.

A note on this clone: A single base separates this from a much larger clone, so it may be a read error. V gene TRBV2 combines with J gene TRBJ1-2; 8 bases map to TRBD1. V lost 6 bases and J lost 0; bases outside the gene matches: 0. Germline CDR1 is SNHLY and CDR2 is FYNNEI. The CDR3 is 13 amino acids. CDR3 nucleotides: TGTGCCAGCAGGACAGGGGCTAACTATGGCTACACCTTC. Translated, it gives CASRTGANYGYTF.

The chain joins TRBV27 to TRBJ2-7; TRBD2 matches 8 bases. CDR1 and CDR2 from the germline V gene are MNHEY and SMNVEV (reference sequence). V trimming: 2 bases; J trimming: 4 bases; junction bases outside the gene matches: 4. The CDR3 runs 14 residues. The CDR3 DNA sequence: TGTGCCAGCAGTTTAGCGGGGGGCGGGTACGAGCAGTACTTC. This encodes CASSLAGGGYEQYF.

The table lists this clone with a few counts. CDR3: CASSQDGQAPYEQYF. CDR3 sequence (DNA): TGCGCCAGCAGCCAAGATGGCCAGGCGCCATACGAGCAGTACTTC. The rearrangement links TRBV4-3 to TRBJ2-7; D is ambiguous. CDR1 is LGHNA and CDR2 is YSLEER in the germline V gene. V lost 0 bases and J lost 4, with 13 bases in between. The CDR3 is 15 amino acids.

CDR3 protein: CASFLHNEQFF. The CDR3, as DNA: TGTGCCAGCTTCCTACACAATGAGCAGTTCTTC. V usage is TRBV5-6 and J usage is TRBJ2-1; D is undetermined. There are 11 residues in the CDR3. The germline V gene has CDR1 SGHDT and CDR2 YYEEEE. Trimming cost V 7 bases and J 5 bases, with 7 bases left between them.